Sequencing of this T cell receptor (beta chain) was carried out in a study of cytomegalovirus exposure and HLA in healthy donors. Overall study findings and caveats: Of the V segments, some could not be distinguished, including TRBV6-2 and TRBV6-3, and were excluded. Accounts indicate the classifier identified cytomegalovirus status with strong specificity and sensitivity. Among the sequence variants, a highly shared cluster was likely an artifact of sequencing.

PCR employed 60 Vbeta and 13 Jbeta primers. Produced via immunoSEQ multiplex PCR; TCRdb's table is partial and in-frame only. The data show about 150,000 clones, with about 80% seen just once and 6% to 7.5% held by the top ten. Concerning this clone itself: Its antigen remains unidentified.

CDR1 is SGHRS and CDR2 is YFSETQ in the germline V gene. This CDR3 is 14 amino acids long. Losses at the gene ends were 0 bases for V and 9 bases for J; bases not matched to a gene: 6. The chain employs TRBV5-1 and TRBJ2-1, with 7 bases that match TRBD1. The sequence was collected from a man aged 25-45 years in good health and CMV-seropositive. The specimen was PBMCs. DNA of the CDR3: TGCGCCAGCAGCTTGGGACAGGGTCAGGTTGAGCAGTTCTTC. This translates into CASSLGQGQVEQFF.